This T cell receptor (beta chain) was profiled in a study of shared clonotypes between healthy human individuals. Overall study findings and caveats: Among a few donors, roughly 5% of naive CD4 clonotypes were found in common. Investigators expected sequencing depth to affect clonotype sharing among donors.

In this sample, this clone turned up a few times. Its specificity is not known. The CDR3 is 16 residues long. The V and J ends lost 0 bases and 3 bases, in that order; junction bases with no gene match: 4. Germline-derived CDR1 and CDR2 are SGHNT and YYREEE (reference sequence). The authors distributed each subset's genomic DNA evenly over several immunoSEQ plates. Sequencing was performed with immunoSEQ multiplex PCR; in TCRdb, only in-frame clones are kept and a portion is missing. The table has 550,000 to 800,000 clones, around 91% seen once; the top ten hold 34%. The V call is TRBV5-4, the J call TRBJ1-5; 9 bases match TRBD1. The sequence came from a man younger than 35 in good health. Some clones in this sample may be carry-over from other donors' samples. Material: memory CD8+ T cells from PBMCs. Noted subset: CD45RO+ cells pooled with CCR7-negative TemRA cells. The chain's CDR3 is CASSLGGQGLNQPQHF. The CDR3 nucleotides are TGTGCCAGCAGCTTGGGGGGACAGGGCCTCAATCAGCCCCAGCATTTT.